This T cell receptor beta chain was identified during a study of OX40 agonist ivuxolimab in advanced cancers. Study summary: Head and neck, renal cell, melanoma or hepatocellular carcinoma were the cancers that dose-escalation patients had. General study points: On average, CD8+ T cells had more expanded clones than CD4+. Certain nonresponding patients likewise had low normalized T-cell clonal expansion.

V was cut by 4 bases and J by 12 bases, with 9 bases left in between. The CDR3 runs to 11 residues. Germline CDR1 and CDR2: MNHNS and SASEGT. Measured with immunoSEQ multiplex PCR; TCRdb has only the in-frame clones, and not every one. The sample lists around 79,000 clones; about 91% were seen once. Concerning this clone: Its antigen is undetermined.

Peripheral blood came from all dose cohorts at three timepoints. The chain carries TRBV6-1 and TRBJ1-4; D possibly corresponds to TRBD1 (5 bases). This sequence was found in an adult with an advanced solid tumor such as melanoma, head and neck, liver or kidney cancer. The sequencing here drew on CD4+ or CD8+ T cells sorted from blood, taken in a trial of the OX40 agonist ivuxolimab. This CDR3 reads CASSGGQELFF. CDR3 coding DNA: TGTGCCAGCAGTGGCGGACAAGAACTGTTTTTT.